By share, the clone carrying this T cell receptor delta chain counts as medium-sized (0.01 to 0.1%). This sample includes further DNA sequences coding for the same CDR3. TCRdb reanalysed the reads via CATT. Seen here are around 2,800 delta-chain clones, about 2.7% observed once, and the top ten hold approximately 7.1%. CDR3 size: 18 residues. Trimming left V 7 bases short and J 0 bases short, with 18 bases between. Germline loops: CDR1 GEAIGNYY, CDR2 EKD. These data come from a study of gamma-delta chains in newborns, infants, children. In the study overall: Innate gammadelta T cells reportedly expand polyclonally right after birth, driven by microbial exposure, per the title.

The chain uses TRDV2 and TRDJ3, with a tentative D call TRDD3 (6 bases). The sample taken for sequencing was blood. The sequence came from a child who was a newborn, infant or young child, either healthy, febrile or measles-vaccinated (not recorded which). CDR3 region: CAWTPAGDSSWDTRQMFF. For the CDR3, the DNA is TGTGCCTGGACCCCCGCGGGGGACAGCTCCTGGGACACCCGACAGATGTTTTTC.